This T cell receptor beta chain was captured by sequencing in a study of neoadjuvant anti-PD-1 for oral cavity cancer. The time point was: after neoadjuvant nivolumab, at surgical resection. The protocol was immunoSEQ multiplex PCR, while the TCRdb copy is restricted to in-frame clones and leaves out a portion. The sample carries approximately 13,000 clones, about two thirds recorded once. V was cut by 0 bases and J by 5 bases, with 16 bases left in between. The length of the CDR3 is 16 residues. Per the germline V gene, CDR1 is SGHTA and CDR2 is FQGNSA. This TCR came from a person between 40 and 79 years old with oral cavity squamous cell carcinoma. The specimen comprised PBMCs, sampled after nivolumab (anti-PD-1) treatment. V gene TRBV7-2 combines with J gene TRBJ1-1, with D possibly matching TRBD1 (6 bases). In DNA form, the CDR3 reads TGTGCCAGCAGCTTAGCCGCCGGGGGCTCGAGGACTGAAGCTTTCTTT. Translating gives CASSLAAGGSRTEAFF.